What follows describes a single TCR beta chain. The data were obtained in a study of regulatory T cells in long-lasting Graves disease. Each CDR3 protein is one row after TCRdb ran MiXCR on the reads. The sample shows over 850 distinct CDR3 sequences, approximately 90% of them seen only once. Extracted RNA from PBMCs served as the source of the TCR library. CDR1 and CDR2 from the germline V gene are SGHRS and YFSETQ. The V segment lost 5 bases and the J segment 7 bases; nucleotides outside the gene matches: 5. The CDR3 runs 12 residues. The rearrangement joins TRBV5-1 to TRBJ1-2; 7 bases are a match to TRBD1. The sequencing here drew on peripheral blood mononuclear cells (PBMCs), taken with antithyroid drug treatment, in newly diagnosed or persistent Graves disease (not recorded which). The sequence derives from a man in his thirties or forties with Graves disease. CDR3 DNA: TGCGCCAGCAGTGGGACAGAACCTGGCTACACCTTC. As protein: CASSGTEPGYTF.